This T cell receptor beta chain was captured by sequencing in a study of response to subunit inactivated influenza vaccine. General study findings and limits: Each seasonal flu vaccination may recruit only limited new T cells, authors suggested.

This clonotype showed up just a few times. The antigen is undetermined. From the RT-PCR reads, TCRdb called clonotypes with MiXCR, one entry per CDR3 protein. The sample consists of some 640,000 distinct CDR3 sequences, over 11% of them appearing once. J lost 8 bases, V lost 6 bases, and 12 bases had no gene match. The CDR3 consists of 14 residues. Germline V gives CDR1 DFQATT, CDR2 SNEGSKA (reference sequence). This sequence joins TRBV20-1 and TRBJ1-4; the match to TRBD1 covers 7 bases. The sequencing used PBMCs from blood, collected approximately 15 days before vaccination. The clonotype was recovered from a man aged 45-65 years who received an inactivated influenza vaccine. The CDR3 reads CSARGTAGGEKLFF. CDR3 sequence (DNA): TGCAGTGCCAGGGGGACAGCGGGTGGCGAAAAACTGTTTTTT.